These 5 T cell receptor beta chains were all obtained from the same sample, sequenced in a study of shared clonotypes between healthy human individuals. Sequencing was performed with immunoSEQ multiplex PCR; in TCRdb, only in-frame clones are kept and a portion is missing. The sample records approximately 2.4 million clones, approximately 95% being singletons. Sequenced: naive CD4+ T cells sorted from blood. Sample subset: CD45RA+ positively selected. These receptor sequences come from a man between 18 and 35 years old in good health.

The chain employs TRBV28 and TRBJ2-7; TRBD1 is a possible D gene (7 bases). V gave up 6 bases and J gave up 5 bases, with 17 bases separating them. The CDR3 sequence is 14 residues long. The germline gives CDR1 MDHEN, CDR2 SYDVKM. The CDR3 coding sequence is TGTGCCAGCAGACGCCAGGGGGGCTACCACGAGCAGTACTTC. Translating it yields CASRRQGGYHEQYF.

This chain links TRBV28 with TRBJ1-6; 8 bases are shared with TRBD1. The CDR3 covers 15 residues. V lost 4 bases to trimming and J lost 7 bases; unmatched junction nucleotides: 6. Germline assignment: CDR1 MDHEN and CDR2 SYDVKM. The CDR3 DNA is TGTGCCAGCAGTTCCGGACAGGGTTGGAATTCACCCCTCCACTTT. Translating gives CASSSGQGWNSPLHF.

The rearrangement links TRBV11-2 to TRBJ1-1; possible D gene TRBD1, 6 bases. CDR1 SGHAT and CDR2 FQNNGV come from the germline V gene. The V end was cut by 5 bases, the J end by 0 bases, with 16 bases between. The CDR3 has 16 residues. This CDR3 is CASSPYLDSMNTEAFF. In DNA, the CDR3 is TGTGCCAGCAGCCCCTACCTGGACAGTATGAACACTGAAGCTTTCTTT.

The chain has TRBV5-1 and TRBJ2-2; 7 bases agree with TRBD1. The CDR3 is made up of 14 amino acids. Germline V lookup: CDR1 SGHRS, CDR2 YFSETQ. Unmatched junction bases numbered 3, after V lost 7 bases and J lost 0 bases. The CDR3 spells CASRDRANTGELFF. The CDR3 region has the DNA TGCGCCAGCCGTGACAGGGCGAACACCGGGGAGCTGTTTTTT.

The V gene is TRBV6-1, the J gene TRBJ1-1; D unresolved. With 7 bases removed from V and 4 bases from J, the gap between germline ends came to 10 bases. Germline V lookup: CDR1 MNHNS, CDR2 SASEGT. The CDR3 runs 12 residues. CDR3 DNA sequence: TGTGCCAGCACCCTAAGTGGCACTGAAGCTTTCTTT. Translating it yields CASTLSGTEAFF.